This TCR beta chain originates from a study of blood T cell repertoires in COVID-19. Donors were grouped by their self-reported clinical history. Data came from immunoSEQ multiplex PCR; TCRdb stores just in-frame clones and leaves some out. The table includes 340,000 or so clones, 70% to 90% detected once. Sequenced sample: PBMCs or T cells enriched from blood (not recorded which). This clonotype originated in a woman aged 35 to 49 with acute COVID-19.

The CDR3 nucleotides read TGTGCCAGCAGCTTAGTAGGGCTGGGGACAGGAGGTTTGGAGCAGTACTTC. Its protein product is CASSLVGLGTGGLEQYF. This chain connects TRBV7-9 to TRBJ2-7, with 8 bases matching TRBD1. The CDR3 has 17 amino acids. Germline values: CDR1 SEHNR, CDR2 FQNEAQ (reference sequence). Germline trimming cut 1 base from V and 7 bases from J; bases unmatched to any gene: 15.